This T cell receptor beta chain was identified in a study of Ad26.COV2.S vaccination and SARS-CoV-2 variants. Treatment meaning: around 19 received Ad26.COV2.S at low or high dose, single or two shots; several received placebo; per-sample allocation not given. It was on day 63 after the first vaccine or placebo injection that samples were taken. Method: immunoSEQ multiplex PCR; TCRdb's copy keeps in-frame clones and lacks some. Here the sample spans 300,000 to 400,000 clones, roughly 89% being singletons. Germline V gene lookup returns CDR1 ENHRY and CDR2 SYGVKD. The CDR3 length is 15 residues. Trimming removed 2 bases at V and 5 bases at J, with 15 bases between.

This chain uses TRBV10-3 with TRBJ2-5; the D gene is possibly TRBD2 (6 bases). The receptor comes from a person aged 18 to 65 who received the Ad26.COV2.S COVID-19 vaccine or a placebo. Here the sequenced sample was peripheral blood, taken in a trial of Ad26.COV2.S vaccine versus placebo. This chain's CDR3 is CAISENFGGGETQYF. In DNA, the CDR3 is TGTGCCATCAGTGAGAATTTCGGTGGGGGGGAGACCCAGTACTTC.